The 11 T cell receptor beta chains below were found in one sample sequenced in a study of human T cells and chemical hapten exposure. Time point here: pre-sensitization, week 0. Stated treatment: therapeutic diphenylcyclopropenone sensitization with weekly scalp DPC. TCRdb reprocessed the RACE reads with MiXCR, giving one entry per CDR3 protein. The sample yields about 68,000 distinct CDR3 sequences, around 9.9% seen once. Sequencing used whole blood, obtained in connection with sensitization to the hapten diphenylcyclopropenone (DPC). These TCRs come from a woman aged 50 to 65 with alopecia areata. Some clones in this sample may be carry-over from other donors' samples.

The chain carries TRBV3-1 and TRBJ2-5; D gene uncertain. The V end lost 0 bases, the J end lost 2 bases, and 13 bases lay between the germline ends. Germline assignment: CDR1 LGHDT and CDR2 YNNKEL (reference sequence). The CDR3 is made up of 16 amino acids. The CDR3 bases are TGTGCCAGCAGCCAAGATCAGCCGCTGCCTCAAGAGACCCAGTACTTC. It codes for CASSQDQPLPQETQYF.

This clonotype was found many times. The CDR3 coding sequence is TGTGCCAGCAGCTCCGGACTAGCGGGAGCCCGCACAGATACGCAGTATTTT. Its protein is CASSSGLAGARTDTQYF. V gene TRBV7-9 combines with J gene TRBJ2-3; TRBD2 matches at 13 bases. The CDR3 sequence is 17 residues long. Trimming at V came to 4 bases and at J to 1 base, leaving 5 bases not matched to a gene. Germline V lookup: CDR1 SEHNR, CDR2 FQNEAQ (reference sequence).

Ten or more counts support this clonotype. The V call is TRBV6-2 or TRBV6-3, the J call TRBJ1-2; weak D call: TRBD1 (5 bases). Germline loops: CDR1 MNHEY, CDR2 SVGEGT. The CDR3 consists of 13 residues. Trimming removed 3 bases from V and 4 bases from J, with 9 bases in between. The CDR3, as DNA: TGTGCCAGCAGTTATCAGGGCACCTATGGCTACACCTTC. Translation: CASSYQGTYGYTF.

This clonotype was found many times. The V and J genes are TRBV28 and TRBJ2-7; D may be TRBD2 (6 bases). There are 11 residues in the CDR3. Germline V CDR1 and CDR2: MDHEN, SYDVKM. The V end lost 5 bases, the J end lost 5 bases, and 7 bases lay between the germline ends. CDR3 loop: CASSGGNEQYF. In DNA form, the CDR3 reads TGTGCCAGCAGTGGCGGGAACGAGCAGTACTTC.

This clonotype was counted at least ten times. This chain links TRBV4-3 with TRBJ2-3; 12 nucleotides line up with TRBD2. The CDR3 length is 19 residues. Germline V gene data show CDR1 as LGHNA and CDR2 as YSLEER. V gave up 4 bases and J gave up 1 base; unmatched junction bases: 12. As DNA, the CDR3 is TGCGCCAGCAGCCGATCGGCTAGCGGGGGGGCGGGCGGCACAGATACGCAGTATTTT. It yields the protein CASSRSASGGAGGTDTQYF.

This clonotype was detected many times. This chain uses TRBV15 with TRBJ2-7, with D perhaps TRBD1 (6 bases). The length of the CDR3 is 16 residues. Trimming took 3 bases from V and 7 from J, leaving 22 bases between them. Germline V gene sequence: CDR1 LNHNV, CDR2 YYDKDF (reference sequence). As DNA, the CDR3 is TGTGCCACCAGCAGGACCCAGGCCAGGGGCCCTGGGGAGCAGTACTTC. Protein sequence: CATSRTQARGPGEQYF.

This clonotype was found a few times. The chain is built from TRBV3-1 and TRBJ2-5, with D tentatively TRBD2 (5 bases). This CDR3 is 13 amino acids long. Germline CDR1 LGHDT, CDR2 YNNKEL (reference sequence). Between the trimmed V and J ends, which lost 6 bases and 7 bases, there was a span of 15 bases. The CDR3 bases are TGTGCCAGCAGTCCCGCCCCGAGGGTGACCCAGTACTTC. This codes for CASSPAPRVTQYF.

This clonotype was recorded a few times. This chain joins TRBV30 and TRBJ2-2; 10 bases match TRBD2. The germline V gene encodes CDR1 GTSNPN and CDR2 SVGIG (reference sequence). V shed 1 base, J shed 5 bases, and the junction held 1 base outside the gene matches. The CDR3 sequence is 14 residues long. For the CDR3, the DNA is TGTGCCTGGAGTGGACTAGCGGGTACCGGGGAGCTGTTTTTT. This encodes CAWSGLAGTGELFF. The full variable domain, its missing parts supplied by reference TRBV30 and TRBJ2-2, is SQTIHQWPATLVQPVGSPLSLECTVEGTSNPNLYWYRQAAGRGLQLLFYSVGIGQISSEVPQNLSASRPQDRQFILSSKKLLLSDSGFYLCAWSGLAGTGELFFGEGSRLTVL.

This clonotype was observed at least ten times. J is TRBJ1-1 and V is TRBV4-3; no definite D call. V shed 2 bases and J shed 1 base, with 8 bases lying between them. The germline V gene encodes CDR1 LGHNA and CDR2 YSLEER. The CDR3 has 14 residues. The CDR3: CASSQKLPNTEAFF. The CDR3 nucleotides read TGCGCCAGCAGCCAAAAGCTGCCGAACACTGAAGCTTTCTTT.

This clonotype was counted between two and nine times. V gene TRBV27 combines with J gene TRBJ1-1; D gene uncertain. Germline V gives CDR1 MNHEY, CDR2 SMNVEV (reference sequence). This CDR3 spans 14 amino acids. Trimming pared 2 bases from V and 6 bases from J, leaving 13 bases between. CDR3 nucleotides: TGTGCCAGCAGTTTAAAGCTGGGGATCCCTGAAGCTTTCTTT. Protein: CASSLKLGIPEAFF.

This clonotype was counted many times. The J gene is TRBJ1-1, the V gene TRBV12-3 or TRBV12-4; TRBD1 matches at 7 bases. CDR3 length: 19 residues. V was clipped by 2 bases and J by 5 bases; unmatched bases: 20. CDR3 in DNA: TGTGCCAGCAGTTTAAGGGGGGGGTTAAGACAGGGTCCTGGTACTGAAGCTTTCTTT. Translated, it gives CASSLRGGLRQGPGTEAFF.